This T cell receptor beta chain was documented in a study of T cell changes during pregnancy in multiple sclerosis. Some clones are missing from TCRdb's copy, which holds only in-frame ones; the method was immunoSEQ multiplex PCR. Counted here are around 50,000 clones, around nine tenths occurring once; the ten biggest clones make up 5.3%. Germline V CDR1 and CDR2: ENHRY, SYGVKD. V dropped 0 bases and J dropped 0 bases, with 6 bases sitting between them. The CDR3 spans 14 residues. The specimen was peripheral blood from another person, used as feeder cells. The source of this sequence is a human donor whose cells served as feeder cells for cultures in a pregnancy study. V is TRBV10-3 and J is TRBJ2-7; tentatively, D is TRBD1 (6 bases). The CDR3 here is CAISESDSSYEQYF. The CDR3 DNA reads TGTGCCATCAGTGAGTCGGACAGCTCCTACGAGCAGTACTTC.